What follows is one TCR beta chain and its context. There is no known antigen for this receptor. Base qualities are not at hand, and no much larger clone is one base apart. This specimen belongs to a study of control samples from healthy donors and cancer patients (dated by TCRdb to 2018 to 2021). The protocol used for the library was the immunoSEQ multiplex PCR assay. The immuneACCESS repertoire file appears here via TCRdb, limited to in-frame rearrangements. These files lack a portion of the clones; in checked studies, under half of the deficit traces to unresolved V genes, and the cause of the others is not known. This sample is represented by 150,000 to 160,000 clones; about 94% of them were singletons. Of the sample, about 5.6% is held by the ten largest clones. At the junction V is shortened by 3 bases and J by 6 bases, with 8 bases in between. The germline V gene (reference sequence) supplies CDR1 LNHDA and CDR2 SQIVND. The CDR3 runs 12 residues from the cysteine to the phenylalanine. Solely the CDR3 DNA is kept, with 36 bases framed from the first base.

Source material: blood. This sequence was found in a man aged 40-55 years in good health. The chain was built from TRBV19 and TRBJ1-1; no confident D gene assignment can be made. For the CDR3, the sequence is CASSINGAEAFF. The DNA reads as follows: TGTGCCAGTAGTATCAACGGGGCTGAAGCTTTCTTT.